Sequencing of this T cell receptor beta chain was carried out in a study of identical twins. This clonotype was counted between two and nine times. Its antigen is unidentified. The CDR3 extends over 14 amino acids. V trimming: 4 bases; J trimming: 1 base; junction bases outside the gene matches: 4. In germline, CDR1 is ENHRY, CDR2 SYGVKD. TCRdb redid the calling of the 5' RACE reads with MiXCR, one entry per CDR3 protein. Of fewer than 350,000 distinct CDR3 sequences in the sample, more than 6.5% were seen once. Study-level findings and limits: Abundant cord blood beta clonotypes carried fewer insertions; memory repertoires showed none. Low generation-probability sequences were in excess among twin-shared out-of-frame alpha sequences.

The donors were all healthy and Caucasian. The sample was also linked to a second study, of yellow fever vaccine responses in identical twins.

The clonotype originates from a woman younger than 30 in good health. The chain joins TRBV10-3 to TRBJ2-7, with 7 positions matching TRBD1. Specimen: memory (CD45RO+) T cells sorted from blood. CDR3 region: CAISAQTGSYEQYF. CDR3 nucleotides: TGTGCCATCAGTGCCCAGACAGGGTCCTACGAGCAGTACTTC.